Listed below are T cell receptor beta chains from one sample, sequenced in a study of blood T cell repertoires in COVID-19. TCRdb's table, derived via immunoSEQ multiplex PCR, lists solely in-frame clones and lacks some. The data hold fewer than 150,000 clones, with 84% observed a single time. The sequenced material came from peripheral blood. Receptor source: a human donor in a cohort sampled during active COVID-19. CDR3s include the opening cysteine and the closing phenylalanine or tryptophan. D genes are given only for firm matches. Size is stated for part of the rows, as once, few or many counts, or as a class when the clone is expanded.

v_call: TRBV10-2
j_call: TRBJ1-1
clone_size: -
d_call: -
cdr3_nt: TGCGCCAGTGGTCCCGCGCGGGGCACTGAAGCTTTCTTT
cdr3_aa: CASGPARGTEAFF

v_call: TRBV30
j_call: TRBJ1-3
clone_size: -
d_call: -
cdr3_nt: TGTGCCTGGAGTGTCGGGGGGCCGGGAAACACCATATATTTT
cdr3_aa: CAWSVGGPGNTIYF

v_call: TRBV30
j_call: TRBJ1-5
clone_size: few
d_call: TRBD1
cdr3_nt: TGTGCCTGGAGTTTAACAGGGGGCGTTGGTCAGCCCCAGCATTTT
cdr3_aa: CAWSLTGGVGQPQHF

v_call: TRBV19
j_call: TRBJ2-1
clone_size: few
d_call: -
cdr3_nt: TGTGCCAGTAGTATGGGGGGTAGCTCCTACAATGAGCAGTTCTTC
cdr3_aa: CASSMGGSSYNEQFF

v_call: TRBV19
j_call: TRBJ2-7
clone_size: -
d_call: -
cdr3_nt: TGTGCCAGTAGTATTCAAGGGGCCCCCTACGAGCAGTACTTC
cdr3_aa: CASSIQGAPYEQYF

v_call: TRBV5-8
j_call: TRBJ1-1
clone_size: -
d_call: -
cdr3_nt: TGTGCCAGCAGCCATGCAGGGGCAAGGGTGAACACTGAAGCTTTCTTT
cdr3_aa: CASSHAGARVNTEAFF

v_call: TRBV3-1/TRBV3-2
j_call: TRBJ1-1
clone_size: -
d_call: -
cdr3_nt: TGTGCCAGCAGCCAAGATTGGCAGGGCACTGAAGCTTTCTTT
cdr3_aa: CASSQDWQGTEAFF

v_call: TRBV7-2
j_call: TRBJ2-1
clone_size: -
d_call: TRBD2
cdr3_nt: TGTGCCAGCAGCATCGACGGGGCGGGGGCCTACAATGAGCAGTTCTTC
cdr3_aa: CASSIDGAGAYNEQFF

v_call: TRBV7-7
j_call: TRBJ1-6
clone_size: -
d_call: -
cdr3_nt: TGTGCTAGCAGCTTAGATGCGGGTAAAAATTCACCCCTCCACTTT
cdr3_aa: CASSLDAGKNSPLHF

v_call: TRBV27
j_call: TRBJ2-1
clone_size: -
d_call: -
cdr3_nt: TGTGCCAGCAGTGAGGGATGGACCTACAATGAGCAGTTCTTC
cdr3_aa: CASSEGWTYNEQFF

v_call: TRBV7-9
j_call: TRBJ1-4
clone_size: -
d_call: -
cdr3_nt: TGTGCCAGCAGCTCACCGGACAGCTTACTCGGAAAACTGTTTTTT
cdr3_aa: CASSSPDSLLGKLFF

v_call: TRBV6-2/TRBV6-3
j_call: TRBJ2-3
clone_size: -
d_call: -
cdr3_nt: TGTGCCAGCAGCTCGGTCGAAACTAGCACAGATACGCAGTATTTT
cdr3_aa: CASSSVETSTDTQYF

v_call: TRBV10-3
j_call: TRBJ2-7
clone_size: -
d_call: TRBD1
cdr3_nt: TGTGCCTCTCGACCGGGACAGGGTAACTACGAGCAGTACTTC
cdr3_aa: CASRPGQGNYEQYF

v_call: TRBV6-6
j_call: TRBJ2-2
clone_size: -
d_call: -
cdr3_nt: TGTGCCAGCAACTCAAAGAACACCGGGGAGCTGTTTTTT
cdr3_aa: CASNSKNTGELFF

v_call: TRBV7-2
j_call: TRBJ2-1
clone_size: -
d_call: TRBD2
cdr3_nt: TGTGCCAGCAGCTCACCGGGACTAGCGGGGGAGCAGTTCTTC
cdr3_aa: CASSSPGLAGEQFF

v_call: TRBV5-1
j_call: TRBJ2-5
clone_size: -
d_call: -
cdr3_nt: TGCGCCAGCAGCAGGGACTCGTACCAAGAGACCCAGTACTTC
cdr3_aa: CASSRDSYQETQYF

v_call: TRBV6-6
j_call: TRBJ1-3
clone_size: -
d_call: -
cdr3_nt: TGTGCCAGCGGGCAAAGTACAGTCTCTGGAAACACCATATATTTT
cdr3_aa: CASGQSTVSGNTIYF

v_call: TRBV27
j_call: TRBJ1-1
clone_size: -
d_call: TRBD1
cdr3_nt: TGTGCCAGCAGGTGGACAGGGACGGACACTGAAGCTTTCTTT
cdr3_aa: CASRWTGTDTEAFF

v_call: TRBV27
j_call: TRBJ2-7
clone_size: -
d_call: TRBD2
cdr3_nt: TGTGCCAGCGGAATAGCATCGGGACTAGCGAGCTACGAGCAGTACTTC
cdr3_aa: CASGIASGLASYEQYF

v_call: TRBV5-1
j_call: TRBJ1-4
clone_size: -
d_call: TRBD1
cdr3_nt: TGCGCCAGCAGCAGAAATACAGGGGGTGGGGAAAAACTGTTTTTT
cdr3_aa: CASSRNTGGGEKLFF

v_call: TRBV18
j_call: TRBJ2-2
clone_size: -
d_call: -
cdr3_nt: TGTGCCAGCTCACCAGTAGAGGGCCGCAACACCGGGGAGCTGTTTTTT
cdr3_aa: CASSPVEGRNTGELFF

v_call: TRBV7-3
j_call: TRBJ2-5
clone_size: few
d_call: TRBD2
cdr3_nt: TGTGCCAGCAGCTTGGGACTACGAGAGACCCAGTACTTC
cdr3_aa: CASSLGLRETQYF

v_call: TRBV11-2
j_call: TRBJ2-2
clone_size: -
d_call: -
cdr3_nt: TGTGCCAGCAGCTTGGAGGGGTTGGGGACCGGGGAGCTGTTTTTT
cdr3_aa: CASSLEGLGTGELFF

v_call: TRBV4-1
j_call: TRBJ2-7
clone_size: -
d_call: -
cdr3_nt: TGCGCCAGCAGCCGAGCTTCCTCCTACGAGCAGTACTTC
cdr3_aa: CASSRASSYEQYF

v_call: TRBV5-1
j_call: TRBJ2-7
clone_size: few
d_call: TRBD1
cdr3_nt: TGCGCCAGCAGCCGGGACAGGCCCGGAGGCTACTACGAGCAGTACTTC
cdr3_aa: CASSRDRPGGYYEQYF

v_call: TRBV5-4
j_call: TRBJ1-5
clone_size: few
d_call: -
cdr3_nt: TGTGCCAGCAGCCTAGATAGCAATCAGCCCCAGCATTTT
cdr3_aa: CASSLDSNQPQHF

v_call: TRBV29-1
j_call: TRBJ1-2
clone_size: -
d_call: -
cdr3_nt: TGCAGCGTTCCTTCCGGGACTTACTATGGCTACACCTTC
cdr3_aa: CSVPSGTYYGYTF

v_call: TRBV15
j_call: TRBJ1-6
clone_size: few
d_call: TRBD1
cdr3_nt: TGTGCCACCAGCAGATCCCGGACAGGGTGGAATTCACCCCTCCACTTT
cdr3_aa: CATSRSRTGWNSPLHF

v_call: TRBV13
j_call: TRBJ1-4
clone_size: -
d_call: TRBD1
cdr3_nt: TGTGCCAGCAGCTTAGGCCTGGAGGGGGCGGTGAATGAAAAACTGTTTTTT
cdr3_aa: CASSLGLEGAVNEKLFF

v_call: TRBV24-1
j_call: TRBJ2-7
clone_size: -
d_call: -
cdr3_nt: TGTGCCACCAGTGATCGACAGGTGAGGGGTTTATGTGAGCAGTACTTC
cdr3_aa: CATSDRQVRGLCEQYF

v_call: TRBV7-9
j_call: TRBJ1-1
clone_size: -
d_call: -
cdr3_nt: TGTGCCAGCAGCCAAAGCACGAACACTGAAGCTTTCTTT
cdr3_aa: CASSQSTNTEAFF

v_call: TRBV19
j_call: TRBJ1-5
clone_size: -
d_call: -
cdr3_nt: TGTGCCAGTAGTGACTCCGGGGGAGGGAATCAGCCCCAGCATTTT
cdr3_aa: CASSDSGGGNQPQHF

v_call: TRBV19
j_call: TRBJ1-6
clone_size: -
d_call: -
cdr3_nt: TGTGCCAGTAGTATAGACCACAGGGTTGCAAATTCACCCCTCCACTTT
cdr3_aa: CASSIDHRVANSPLHF

v_call: TRBV27
j_call: TRBJ2-4
clone_size: once
d_call: -
cdr3_nt: TGTGCCAGCAGTCAACAGGGAACAAACATTCAGTACTTC
cdr3_aa: CASSQQGTNIQYF

v_call: TRBV3-1/TRBV3-2
j_call: TRBJ2-1
clone_size: -
d_call: TRBD1
cdr3_nt: TGTGCCAGCAGCCTCCCGGGACAGCCAAGCTCCTACAATGAGCAGTTCTTC
cdr3_aa: CASSLPGQPSSYNEQFF

v_call: TRBV4-2
j_call: TRBJ1-4
clone_size: -
d_call: -
cdr3_nt: TGTGCCAGCAGCCAAGTCGGAGAGGGACTAGCACTTGAAAAACTGTTTTTT
cdr3_aa: CASSQVGEGLALEKLFF

v_call: TRBV21-1
j_call: TRBJ1-2
clone_size: -
d_call: -
cdr3_nt: TGTGCCAGCAGCAAAGGGGAGGGGGTTGGCTACACCTTC
cdr3_aa: CASSKGEGVGYTF

v_call: TRBV29-1
j_call: TRBJ1-1
clone_size: -
d_call: TRBD1
cdr3_nt: TGCAGCGTTACAGGGGTGCCCACTGAAGCTTTCTTT
cdr3_aa: CSVTGVPTEAFF

v_call: TRBV5-6
j_call: TRBJ2-2
clone_size: -
d_call: TRBD1
cdr3_nt: TGTGCCAGCAGCCCGATCCGGGACAGGGGAATCGGGGAGCTGTTTTTT
cdr3_aa: CASSPIRDRGIGELFF

v_call: TRBV5-6
j_call: TRBJ1-2
clone_size: -
d_call: TRBD1
cdr3_nt: TGTGCCAGCAGCTTGGTACAGGGGGTCAACTATGGCTACACCTTC
cdr3_aa: CASSLVQGVNYGYTF

v_call: TRBV15
j_call: TRBJ1-5
clone_size: -
d_call: -
cdr3_nt: TGTGCCACCAGCAGAGCCAGGAGGAGCAATCAGCCCCAGCATTTT
cdr3_aa: CATSRARRSNQPQHF

v_call: TRBV9
j_call: TRBJ1-6
clone_size: -
d_call: -
cdr3_nt: TGTGCCAGCAGCGTTATGGGGGCGGATAATTCACCCCTCCACTTT
cdr3_aa: CASSVMGADNSPLHF

v_call: TRBV30
j_call: TRBJ1-5
clone_size: -
d_call: -
cdr3_nt: TGTGCCTGGGGGTCTTCTCAGCCCCAGCATTTT
cdr3_aa: CAWGSSQPQHF

v_call: TRBV25-1
j_call: TRBJ1-4
clone_size: -
d_call: -
cdr3_nt: TGTGCCAGCAGTGAACCATTCACAAGTAATGAAAAACTGTTTTTT
cdr3_aa: CASSEPFTSNEKLFF

v_call: TRBV29-1
j_call: TRBJ1-1
clone_size: -
d_call: -
cdr3_nt: TGCAGCGTTGCACAGATGAACACTGAAGCTTTCTTT
cdr3_aa: CSVAQMNTEAFF

v_call: TRBV7-8
j_call: TRBJ2-7
clone_size: -
d_call: -
cdr3_nt: TGTGCCAGCAGCCCAGGGCCCCTCTACGAGCAGTACTTC
cdr3_aa: CASSPGPLYEQYF

v_call: TRBV12-3/TRBV12-4
j_call: TRBJ2-5
clone_size: -
d_call: -
cdr3_nt: TGTGCCAGCAGCACCAGAATGCTAGAGACCCAGTACTTC
cdr3_aa: CASSTRMLETQYF

v_call: TRBV4-1
j_call: TRBJ2-7
clone_size: -
d_call: -
cdr3_nt: TGCGCCAGCAGCCAAGACCCAGGGGGGCTGGAGTACGAGCAGTACTTC
cdr3_aa: CASSQDPGGLEYEQYF

v_call: TRBV9
j_call: TRBJ1-2
clone_size: -
d_call: TRBD1
cdr3_nt: TGTGCCAGCAGCGTAGACAGGGGGATTGGCTACACCTTC
cdr3_aa: CASSVDRGIGYTF

v_call: TRBV15
j_call: TRBJ1-5
clone_size: -
d_call: -
cdr3_nt: TGTGCCACCAGCAGAGGAAGGACATCCGATCAGCCCCAGCATTTT
cdr3_aa: CATSRGRTSDQPQHF

v_call: TRBV4-1
j_call: TRBJ1-5
clone_size: -
d_call: TRBD1
cdr3_nt: TGCGCCAGCAGCCAAGAACCGGGACAGGGCCTCTTCCAGCCCCAGCATTTT
cdr3_aa: CASSQEPGQGLFQPQHF

v_call: TRBV5-6
j_call: TRBJ2-7
clone_size: -
d_call: TRBD2
cdr3_nt: TGTGCCAGCAGCCCCCAGGCTGCGGGGGGGCCCGAATTTTACGAGCAGTACTTC
cdr3_aa: CASSPQAAGGPEFYEQYF

v_call: TRBV7-8
j_call: TRBJ2-5
clone_size: -
d_call: -
cdr3_nt: TGTGCCAGCAGCTTAAGCGGTGAGACCCAGTACTTC
cdr3_aa: CASSLSGETQYF

v_call: TRBV6-5
j_call: TRBJ1-1
clone_size: -
d_call: TRBD1
cdr3_nt: TGTGCCAGCGGGGCTGGACAGGGGAACACTGAAGCTTTCTTT
cdr3_aa: CASGAGQGNTEAFF

v_call: TRBV9
j_call: TRBJ1-4
clone_size: -
d_call: -
cdr3_nt: TGTGCCAGCAGCACAAAAACAGGGCTTAATGAAAAACTGTTTTTT
cdr3_aa: CASSTKTGLNEKLFF

v_call: TRBV25-1
j_call: TRBJ1-4
clone_size: -
d_call: -
cdr3_nt: TGTGCCAGCAGTGCGTCCAGGGGCGGAAATGAAAAACTGTTTTTT
cdr3_aa: CASSASRGGNEKLFF

v_call: TRBV30
j_call: TRBJ1-1
clone_size: -
d_call: -
cdr3_nt: TGTGCCTGGAACCAGCCCAGCGGGGGACACACTGAAGCTTTCTTT
cdr3_aa: CAWNQPSGGHTEAFF

v_call: TRBV5-4
j_call: TRBJ2-7
clone_size: -
d_call: -
cdr3_nt: TGTGCCAGCAGCTTAGGGAGGAGGGAGCAGTACTTC
cdr3_aa: CASSLGRREQYF

v_call: TRBV4-2
j_call: TRBJ2-2
clone_size: -
d_call: TRBD1
cdr3_nt: TGTGCCAGCAGCCAAACTCTGGGACAGGGGGCCGGGGAGCTGTTTTTT
cdr3_aa: CASSQTLGQGAGELFF

v_call: TRBV5-4
j_call: TRBJ1-1
clone_size: -
d_call: -
cdr3_nt: TGTGCCAGCAGCTTGGCCGGGCGGGGTACTGAAGCTTTCTTT
cdr3_aa: CASSLAGRGTEAFF